These T cell receptor beta chains were read from a single sample in a study of T-cell memory formation after mild COVID-19. TCRdb processed the 5' RACE reads anew with MiXCR; each CDR3 protein has one entry. The data show around 370,000 distinct CDR3 sequences, 20% to 25% seen once. The sequenced sample consisted of PBMCs or a T cell subset sorted from them (not recorded which). The origin of the receptors is an adult woman who had mild COVID-19 (a few samples of this study predate the infection). Cell type and time point are not known. Both conserved end residues are part of each CDR3. A D gene is named only where the DNA matches it firmly. Clone size is given for some rows only: seen once, a few or many times, or a class if the clone is expanded.

TGCGCCAGCAGTCAATCGTGTGGCAATCAGCCCCAGCATTTT CASSQSCGNQPQHF TRBJ1-5 few TRBV23-1 .
TGTGCCAGCAGCCAAGGGGGCAGGGGAATTGATACTGAAGCTTTCTTT CASSQGGRGIDTEAFF TRBJ1-1 few TRBV3-1 .
TGTGCCACTACCCTTCGAGACAATGAGCAGTTCTTC CATTLRDNEQFF TRBJ2-1 . TRBV12-3/TRBV12-4 .
TGTGCCATCAGTGAGGAAGGGGACGAGCAGTACTTC CAISEEGDEQYF TRBJ2-7 few TRBV10-3 .
TGTGCCAGCAGTATGCGTCCGGGAATTAACTATGGCTACACCTTC CASSMRPGINYGYTF TRBJ1-2 . TRBV2 .
TGTGCCATCAGTGGGTACGAGGATACGCAGTATTTT CAISGYEDTQYF TRBJ2-3 few TRBV10-3 .
TGTGCCTGGAACCCCGACTGGTCCCGCAATGAGCAGTTCTTC CAWNPDWSRNEQFF TRBJ2-1 few TRBV30 .
TGCGCCAGCAGCCAGGCCAATGGCCGGATTATCACAGATACGCAGTATTTT CASSQANGRIITDTQYF TRBJ2-3 . TRBV4-3 .
TGTGCCAGCAGCCCTCAGTGGGACACCGGCACTGAAGCTTTCTTT CASSPQWDTGTEAFF TRBJ1-1 few TRBV3-1 .
TGTGCCAGCAGCCATTCTAGCGGGGGATCCACAGATACGCAGTATTTT CASSHSSGGSTDTQYF TRBJ2-3 . TRBV11-3 TRBD2
TGCGCCAGCAGGGGAAACCAAGAGACCCAGTACTTC CASRGNQETQYF TRBJ2-5 many TRBV5-1 .
TGTGCCAGCAGTTCTCAGGACAGGGAACCCTATGGCTACACCTTC CASSSQDREPYGYTF TRBJ1-2 few TRBV27 TRBD1
TGTGCCAGCAGCGTAGCCAGTGACTATGGCTACACCTTC CASSVASDYGYTF TRBJ1-2 few TRBV7-9 .
TGTGCCAGCAGACCCAGCGGGAGTCACCACAATGAGCAGTTCTTC CASRPSGSHHNEQFF TRBJ2-1 . TRBV6-5 TRBD2
TGTGCCAGCAGCGTAGAACGGGACAGGTTGGATACTGAAGCTTTCTTT CASSVERDRLDTEAFF TRBJ1-1 few TRBV9 TRBD1
TGTGCCACCAGTGGACAGGGGGCAGTGGAAGAGACCCAGTACTTC CATSGQGAVEETQYF TRBJ2-5 many TRBV24-1 TRBD1
TGTGCCAGCAGCGTTCGGACACGAGGTCAAGAGACCCAGTACTTC CASSVRTRGQETQYF TRBJ2-5 . TRBV9 .
TGTGCCAGCTCACCCAGTTCCGCGACGGGGACCCAGTACTTC CASSPSSATGTQYF TRBJ2-5 . TRBV18 .
TGTGCCAGCTCACCATCCCAGCGGGGGGGGTTGACAGATACGCAGTATTTT CASSPSQRGGLTDTQYF TRBJ2-3 . TRBV18 TRBD2
TGCAGTGCTAGAGGCCAGGGGGTTTACAATGAGCAGTTCTTC CSARGQGVYNEQFF TRBJ2-1 . TRBV20-1 TRBD1
TGCGCCAGCAGCCCTGGTAGGCGAACAGGGGGTAACTATGGCTACACCTTC CASSPGRRTGGNYGYTF TRBJ1-2 . TRBV5-1 TRBD1
TGTGCCAGCATCCGTTGGACAGGGGGCACAGATACGCAGTATTTT CASIRWTGGTDTQYF TRBJ2-3 . TRBV5-2 .
TGTGCCAGCAGCCAAGATGAGGGACAGGGGGACAATGAGCAGTTCTTC CASSQDEGQGDNEQFF TRBJ2-1 few TRBV4-2 TRBD1
TGTGCCACCAGTGCCCTCAACACCGGGGAGCTGTTTTTT CATSALNTGELFF TRBJ2-2 . TRBV24-1 .
TGTGCCAGCAGGCCCGGGACTAGCTTCTACGAGCAGTACTTC CASRPGTSFYEQYF TRBJ2-7 few TRBV12-3/TRBV12-4 TRBD2
TGTGCCAGCAGCTCATCAGGGCAGGGAAATCAGCCCCAGCATTTT CASSSSGQGNQPQHF TRBJ1-5 few TRBV12-3/TRBV12-4 .
TGTGCTAGTGGTTTGGTACAGACTAGCGGTTCCTACGAGCAGTACTTC CASGLVQTSGSYEQYF TRBJ2-7 . TRBV12-5 TRBD2
TGTGCCAGCACGAGTTCTCCGGGACTAGCGTACGAGCAGTACTTC CASTSSPGLAYEQYF TRBJ2-7 . TRBV12-3/TRBV12-4 TRBD2
TGCGCCAGCAGCCAAGTACCCCCCGGGGAGCTGTTTTTT CASSQVPPGELFF TRBJ2-2 few TRBV4-3 .
TGTGCCAGCTCACCCGCGGGAATCGGCACAGATACGCAGTATTTT CASSPAGIGTDTQYF TRBJ2-3 . TRBV18 .
TGCGCCAGCAGCCGTCCTACAGGGAGGAACAATCAGCCCCAGCATTTT CASSRPTGRNNQPQHF TRBJ1-5 few TRBV4-1 .
TGTGCCAGCAGCTTAAGAGGGGACAGGCGGGCCTATCCATCATACGAGCAGTACTTC CASSLRGDRRAYPSYEQYF TRBJ2-7 . TRBV7-8 TRBD1
TGTGCCAGTAGTACACCCGGGAGGTCGGATACGCAGTATTTT CASSTPGRSDTQYF TRBJ2-3 . TRBV19 TRBD2
TGTGCCAGTAGGCCCCGGACAGGCTTTGTCTCCGCGGAAGCTTTCTTT CASRPRTGFVSAEAFF TRBJ1-1 . TRBV19 TRBD1
TGTGCCAGCAGCTCACCAGGGTACTATGGCTACACCTTC CASSSPGYYGYTF TRBJ1-2 few TRBV7-9 .
TGTGCCATCAAGGCGCAGCCTAGCACAGATACGCAGTATTTT CAIKAQPSTDTQYF TRBJ2-3 . TRBV10-3 .
TGTGCCAGCGCGAGGGCAGGGGGCGCAGATACGCAGTATTTT CASARAGGADTQYF TRBJ2-3 few TRBV7-9 TRBD1
TGTGCCACAACAGCAGGGATGAACACCGGGGAGCTGTTTTTT CATTAGMNTGELFF TRBJ2-2 few TRBV15 .
TGCAGTGCTAGCGGGATCACAGATACGCAGTATTTT CSASGITDTQYF TRBJ2-3 few TRBV20-1 .
TGTGCCAGCAGGAACCGGGACAGGGGATTGGGGGCTGGGGGAAACATTCAGTACTTC CASRNRDRGLGAGGNIQYF TRBJ2-4 . TRBV12-3/TRBV12-4 TRBD1
TGTGCCAGCTCACCCACCCCAATGACAGCAACTGGAAACACCATATATTTT CASSPTPMTATGNTIYF TRBJ1-3 . TRBV18 .
TGTGCCAGCTCACTAAGACGGGGCCAAGAGACCCAGTACTTC CASSLRRGQETQYF TRBJ2-5 . TRBV18 .
TGTGCCTGGGACAGGTTTCCTAACTATGGCTACACCTTC CAWDRFPNYGYTF TRBJ1-2 . TRBV30 .
TGTGCCAGCAGACGGGACTCACGCTACGAGCAGTACTTC CASRRDSRYEQYF TRBJ2-7 few TRBV6-1 .
TGTGCCAGCAGCCGCGGAGGGACAGGGAGGTTTAACTATGGCTACACCTTC CASSRGGTGRFNYGYTF TRBJ1-2 . TRBV6-5 TRBD1
TGTGCCAGCAGTTACCACGCCGGGGGGAACACTGAAGCTTTCTTT CASSYHAGGNTEAFF TRBJ1-1 few TRBV6-5 .
TGTGCCAGCAGCCCGGACCCAGCCTCCTACGAGCAGTACTTC CASSPDPASYEQYF TRBJ2-7 . TRBV6-5 .